This entry lists 28 T cell receptor beta chains sequenced from one sample in a study of T cell responses to AZD1222 COVID-19 vaccine. TCRdb keeps only in-frame clones here, not all; method: immunoSEQ multiplex PCR. The sample lists around 110,000 clones, about 89% occurring once. Sequenced here: peripheral blood, sampled on day 0 of AZD1222 vaccination. The source is an adult in good health.

This chain joins TRBV4-3 and TRBJ1-1, with D perhaps matching TRBD1 (5 bases). V lost 3 bases, J lost 6 bases, and 20 bases lay in between. Germline V gene lookup returns CDR1 LGHNA and CDR2 YSLEER. The CDR3 loop spans 16 amino acids. The CDR3 nucleotides read TGCGCCAGCAGCCAGGATAGGGGAGTCGTCGATCCTGAAGCTTTCTTT. Translating it yields CASSQDRGVVDPEAFF.

The V and J genes are TRBV10-3 and TRBJ2-7; D might be TRBD1 (6 bases). V gave up 6 bases and J gave up 5 bases, with 17 bases separating them. CDR1 is ENHRY, CDR2 SYGVKD, per germline. CDR3 length equals 14 residues. The CDR3 reads CAISLYRARNEQYF. The CDR3 nucleotides are TGTGCCATCAGCCTATACAGGGCCAGGAACGAGCAGTACTTC.

The chain carries TRBV19 and TRBJ2-1; tentatively, D is TRBD2 (5 bases). Germline CDR1 and CDR2: LNHDA and SQIVND (reference sequence). V was pared by 8 bases and J by 0 bases, with 11 bases between. CDR3 size: 14 residues. The CDR3 region is CASRPSGSYNEQFF. The CDR3 nucleotides are TGTGCCAGTCGTCCAAGCGGCTCCTACAATGAGCAGTTCTTC.

This clone was seen more than once but under ten times. This chain uses TRBV5-1 with TRBJ1-3; D is unresolved. This CDR3 is 15 amino acids long. Trimming removed 0 bases at V and 2 bases at J, with 9 bases between. Germline V lookup: CDR1 SGHRS, CDR2 YFSETQ. CDR3 sequence: CASSLVGLAGNTIYF. The CDR3 bases are TGCGCCAGCAGCTTGGTAGGACTTGCTGGAAACACCATATATTTT.

The J gene is TRBJ2-7, the V gene TRBV30; 7 bases fit TRBD2. CDR3 length: 15 residues. CDR1 and CDR2 (germline): GTSNPN, SVGIG (reference sequence). The ends lost 4 bases at V and 3 bases at J; junction bases unmatched: 12. CDR3 in amino acids: CAWNRLAEGIYEQYF. CDR3 nucleotide sequence: TGTGCCTGGAACAGGCTAGCGGAAGGGATCTACGAGCAGTACTTC.

V and J are TRBV9 and TRBJ2-1; D is undetermined. Trimming cost V 1 base and J 7 bases, with 9 bases left between them. This CDR3 contains 13 residues. CDR1 is SGDLS and CDR2 is YYNGEE in the germline V gene. The CDR3 sequence: CASSVTARNEQFF. For the CDR3, the DNA is TGTGCCAGCAGCGTAACAGCGCGGAATGAGCAGTTCTTC.

This sequence joins TRBV3-1 (or the pseudogene TRBV3-2) and TRBJ2-2; no definite D call. The germline V gene has CDR1 LGHDT and CDR2 YNNKEL (reference sequence). The ends were cut back, 4 bases at V and 12 bases at J, with 12 bases in the middle. The CDR3 length is 12 residues. CDR3 sequence (DNA): TGTGCCAGCAGCCGATATACTGGGAAGCTGTTTTTT. It is translated as CASSRYTGKLFF.

The chain is built from TRBV2 and TRBJ1-1; possible D gene TRBD1, 5 bases. This CDR3 region has 15 residues. The V and J ends lost 4 bases and 3 bases respectively, with 15 bases between them. Germline V lookup: CDR1 SNHLY, CDR2 FYNNEI. CDR3 DNA sequence: TGTGCCAGCAGTGGAGACCCCCAGGGTTACACTGAAGCTTTCTTT. Its translation is CASSGDPQGYTEAFF.

V and J are TRBV5-5 and TRBJ2-7; 7 bases align to TRBD1. Germline values: CDR1 SGHKS, CDR2 YYEKEE (reference sequence). The CDR3 has 18 amino acids. The V gene end was trimmed by 0 bases and the J gene end by 2 bases; junction bases not matched to a gene: 14. CDR3 in amino acids: CASSLGGRGNFPAYEQYF. DNA for the CDR3: TGTGCCAGCAGCTTGGGGGGCAGGGGGAACTTTCCAGCCTACGAGCAGTACTTC.

The chain recombines TRBV6-5 with TRBJ2-7, with TRBD2 matching over 13 bases. In germline, CDR1 is MNHEY, CDR2 SVGAGI. The V and J ends lost 6 bases and 4 bases, in that order; junction bases with no gene match: 3. CDR3 size: 14 residues. As DNA, the CDR3 is TGTGCCAGCAGGACGACTAGCGGGAGGTACGAGCAGTACTTC. The encoded protein is CASRTTSGRYEQYF.

Here the CDR3 DNA reads TGTGCCAGCAGTCCTAGGACACGCGGAAACACTGAAGCTTTCTTT. Translated: CASSPRTRGNTEAFF. The chain couples TRBV6-5 to TRBJ1-1, with TRBD1 as a possible D gene (5 bases). Germline assignment: CDR1 MNHEY and CDR2 SVGAGI. Trimming stripped 5 bases from V and 2 bases from J, with 15 bases between. The CDR3 extends over 15 amino acids.

V and J are TRBV7-9 and TRBJ1-1; D call uncertain. Trimming cost V 2 bases and J 1 base, with 5 bases left between them. Germline CDR1 reads SEHNR; CDR2 reads FQNEAQ (reference sequence). This CDR3 has 13 residues. In DNA form, the CDR3 reads TGTGCCAGCAGCTTACAGCCGAACACTGAAGCTTTCTTT. Protein: CASSLQPNTEAFF. Full variable domain (missing parts from reference TRBV7-9 and TRBJ1-1): DTGVSQNPRHKITKRGQNVTFRCDPISEHNRLYWYRQTLGQGPEFLTYFQNEAQLEKSRLLSDRFSAERPKGSFSTLEIQRTEQGDSAMYLCASSLQPNTEAFFGQGTRLTVV.

V and J are TRBV9 and TRBJ1-2, with TRBD1 matching 7 bases. Germline V CDR1 and CDR2: SGDLS, YYNGEE. The CDR3 loop spans 15 amino acids. The junction had 6 bases not matched to a gene; V was cut back by 1 base and J by 3 bases. In DNA form, the CDR3 reads TGTGCCAGCAGCGTATCTCCCGGGACAGACTATGGCTACACCTTC. This translates into CASSVSPGTDYGYTF.

The chain is built from TRBV5-4 and TRBJ1-2, with D perhaps TRBD1 (5 bases). The CDR3 totals 14 residues. From germline, CDR1 is SGHNT and CDR2 YYREEE (reference sequence). Between the trimmed V and J ends, which lost 2 bases and 5 bases, there was a span of 13 bases. The CDR3 is CASSLYTGTYGYTF. The DNA for the CDR3 is TGTGCCAGCAGCTTATACACAGGCACTTATGGCTACACCTTC.

The chain is built from TRBV28 and TRBJ1-5, with a weak D call TRBD1 (6 bases). V gave up 6 bases and J gave up 6 bases, with 15 bases separating them. CDR3 length equals 14 residues. CDR1 and CDR2 (germline): MDHEN, SYDVKM. The CDR3 coding sequence is TGTGCCAGCAGGAACGCAGGGGTGGGTCAGCCCCAGCATTTT. Translated: CASRNAGVGQPQHF.

The CDR3 loop is CASSHDRVNYGYTF. CDR3 in DNA: TGCGCCAGCAGCCACGACAGGGTTAACTATGGCTACACCTTC. V is TRBV4-3 and J is TRBJ1-2, with 7 bases aligning to TRBD1. V gave up 3 bases and J gave up 1 base; unmatched junction bases: 2. The CDR3 covers 14 residues. The germline CDR1 and CDR2 sequences are LGHNA and YSLEER.

The chain joins TRBV18 to TRBJ2-7, with D possibly matching TRBD1 (7 bases). The CDR3 has 15 amino acids. V dropped 4 bases and J dropped 7 bases, with 20 bases sitting between them. Germline CDR1 KGHSH, CDR2 LQKENI. For the CDR3, the DNA is TGTGCCAGCTCACGCGCCGGGACAGAGGCGGGGGAGCAGTACTTC. Encoded protein: CASSRAGTEAGEQYF.

The chain has TRBV6-5 and TRBJ1-3, with 9 bases identical to TRBD1. The V gene's germline CDR1 is MNHEY and CDR2 SVGAGI. This CDR3 has 15 residues. Trimming took 6 bases from V and 0 from J; bases not matched to a gene: 3. CDR3 protein: CASSRQGDSGNTIYF. The DNA for the CDR3 is TGTGCCAGCAGCCGACAGGGGGACTCTGGAAACACCATATATTTT.

J is TRBJ2-3 and V is TRBV21-1. TRBV21-1 is designated a pseudogene. The CDR3 totals 19 residues. The CDR3 DNA sequence: TGTGCCAGCAGCAAAGGGGGGTCGAAAACCTGGACTCTGGGAGATACGCAGTATTTT. Amino acid sequence: CASSKGGSKTWTLGDTQYF.

The chain links TRBV21-1 to TRBJ2-5; the table's D gene call, TRBD1, was not cross checked with the DNA. TRBV21-1 is listed as a pseudogene. The CDR3 loop spans 16 amino acids. The CDR3 DNA follows: TGTGCCAGCAGCAATTGCCCCCCAGGTCTCCAAGAGACCCAGTACTTC. Translated, it gives CASSNCPPGLQETQYF.

This chain connects TRBV6-5 to TRBJ1-1; possible D gene TRBD1, 5 bases. CDR1 and CDR2 from the germline V gene are MNHEY and SVGAGI. This CDR3 comprises 15 residues. The germline V and J ends were trimmed by 7 bases and 2 bases, with 17 bases remaining between them. The CDR3 sequence is CASIHLGGGNTEAFF. The DNA for the CDR3 is TGTGCCAGCATCCACTTGGGGGGGGGTAACACTGAAGCTTTCTTT.

V usage is TRBV5-6 and J usage is TRBJ2-7, with a possible D match to TRBD1 (6 bases). This CDR3 is built from 14 residues. Germline loops: CDR1 SGHDT, CDR2 YYEEEE. The V gene lost 0 bases and the J gene lost 3 bases, with 10 bases spanning the gap. The CDR3 reads CASSLVGALYEQYF. The CDR3 nucleotides are TGTGCCAGCAGCTTGGTGGGGGCCCTCTACGAGCAGTACTTC.

CDR3 loop: CASSYVAGPYEQYF. The CDR3 DNA follows: TGCGCCAGCAGCTACGTAGCGGGTCCCTACGAGCAGTACTTC. This chain uses TRBV4-1 with TRBJ2-7; 7 bases agree with TRBD2. Trimming cost V 5 bases and J 2 bases; bases outside gene matches: 6. The CDR3 is made up of 14 amino acids. Germline CDR1 reads MGHRA; CDR2 reads YSYEKL.

V usage is TRBV28 and J usage is TRBJ1-2, with TRBD1 matching 8 bases. Unmatched junction bases numbered 27, after V lost 9 bases and J lost 0 bases. The CDR3 consists of 21 residues. The germline V gene has CDR1 MDHEN and CDR2 SYDVKM. This CDR3 reads CASFRDRPRTFVAKANYGYTF. In DNA, the CDR3 is TGTGCCAGTTTCAGGGACAGGCCCCGCACTTTCGTGGCCAAAGCTAACTATGGCTACACCTTC.

The chain recombines TRBV25-1 with TRBJ1-3; D unresolved. V was shortened by 4 bases and J by 4 bases, with 8 bases between the two germline ends. The CDR3 length is 13 residues. From germline, CDR1 is MGHDK and CDR2 SYGVNS. The CDR3 is CASSVGQGNTIYF. DNA of the CDR3: TGTGCCAGCAGTGTTGGGCAGGGAAACACCATATATTTT.

The genes are TRBV28 and TRBJ2-7, with D possibly being TRBD1 or TRBD2 (5 bases each). Trimming left V 4 bases short and J 4 bases short, with 23 bases between. Germline loops: CDR1 MDHEN, CDR2 SYDVKM. The CDR3 consists of 17 residues. CDR3 DNA: TGTGCCAGCAGTTCCCCGGCAGCCGGGACGGAAAAATACGAGCAGTACTTC. It codes for CASSSPAAGTEKYEQYF.

The chain combines TRBV5-1 with TRBJ2-2, with a weak D call TRBD1 (5 bases). This CDR3 region has 15 residues. Germline V gene lookup returns CDR1 SGHRS and CDR2 YFSETQ. V was clipped by 4 bases and J by 6 bases, with 16 bases between them. For the CDR3, the DNA is TGCGCCAGCAGCCAAGACAGTGTCTCTGCCGGGGAGCTGTTTTTT. It encodes CASSQDSVSAGELFF.

This sequence joins TRBV12-5 and TRBJ1-4, with 10 nucleotides matching TRBD1. V shed 6 bases, J shed 10 bases, and the junction held 11 bases outside the gene matches. The germline V gene has CDR1 LGHNT and CDR2 FRNRAP. The CDR3 is 15 amino acids. Written as DNA, the CDR3 is TGTGCTAGTGGCTTCCTCCGGGACAGGGGAGGAAAACTGTTTTTT. This translates into CASGFLRDRGGKLFF.